This paragraph reports one T cell receptor (beta chain). The method was immunoSEQ multiplex PCR; TCRdb's version includes in-frame clones alone and lacks a portion of them. The repertoire holds roughly 70,000 clones, roughly 92% seen once, with about 2.5% in the top ten. This record belongs to a study of T cell changes during pregnancy in multiple sclerosis. The source material was peripheral blood, sampled in the third trimester of pregnancy. The receptor's source is a female donor in good health, enrolled as a control in a pregnancy study.

CDR3 in amino acids: CSVGAGAETDTQYF. The CDR3 region has the DNA TGCAGCGTTGGAGCGGGAGCGGAGACAGATACGCAGTATTTT. This chain joins TRBV29-1 and TRBJ2-3; 8 nucleotides line up with TRBD2. The V and J ends lost 4 bases and 3 bases, in that order; junction bases with no gene match: 6. The CDR3 contains 14 residues. Germline V CDR1 and CDR2: SQVTM, ANQGSEA.